These 12 T cell receptor beta chains originate from one sample sequenced in a study of technical replicates of blood from a few donors. TCRdb's copy holds only in-frame clones and misses some; the assay was immunoSEQ multiplex PCR. The sample has about 17,000 clones, about nine tenths seen once. Source material: PBMCs. These receptors were obtained from a human donor in good health.

V and J are TRBV19 and TRBJ2-3, with TRBD2 identical over 7 bases. From germline, CDR1 is LNHDA and CDR2 SQIVND (reference sequence). The CDR3 sequence is 14 residues long. J lost 4 bases, V lost 6 bases, and 7 bases had no gene match. CDR3 DNA: TGTGCCAGTAGGAGGTGGCTAGCGGCAGATACGCAGTATTTT. As protein: CASRRWLAADTQYF.

This sequence joins TRBV25-1 and TRBJ2-2; TRBD1 aligns across 7 bases. Germline-derived CDR1 and CDR2 are MGHDK and SYGVNS. J was trimmed by 4 bases and V by 6 bases; bases with no gene match: 8. The CDR3 consists of 15 residues. The DNA of the CDR3 is TGTGCCAGCAGGCCCAGGGGGTTAAGCACCGGGGAGCTGTTTTTT. Its protein product is CASRPRGLSTGELFF.

This chain joins TRBV18 and TRBJ1-1, with 9 bases matching TRBD1. CDR1 and CDR2 from the germline V gene are KGHSH and LQKENI. The CDR3 is made up of 20 amino acids. V dropped 3 bases and J dropped 0; count of bases not matched to a gene: 17. The CDR3 DNA sequence: TGTGCCAGCTCACCTATTGGGCGTTCCGGGACAGGGAGGATGAACACTGAAGCTTTCTTT. Protein: CASSPIGRSGTGRMNTEAFF.

The rearrangement uses TRBV7-7 and TRBJ2-5; D remains unclear. V was pared by 4 bases and J by 3 bases, with 12 bases between. The CDR3 runs to 14 residues. The V gene's germline CDR1 is SSHAT and CDR2 FNYEAQ (reference sequence). This chain's CDR3 is CASSSLGQKETQYF. The CDR3 DNA follows: TGTGCCAGCAGCTCTTTGGGCCAGAAAGAGACCCAGTACTTC.

The J gene is TRBJ2-4, the V gene TRBV4-1, with 10 nucleotides matching TRBD1. The CDR3 has 19 amino acids. The J segment lost 1 base and the V segment lost 0 bases, leaving 9 bases of the junction unmatched. Germline V CDR1 and CDR2: MGHRA, YSYEKL. The CDR3 is CASSQDRTGGTPAKNIQYF. Here the CDR3 DNA reads TGCGCCAGCAGCCAAGATAGGACAGGGGGTACTCCGGCCAAAAACATTCAGTACTTC.

This chain uses TRBV2 with TRBJ1-3, with TRBD1 matching over 8 bases. Germline V lookup: CDR1 SNHLY, CDR2 FYNNEI. This CDR3 has 14 residues. After removal of 6 bases from V and 4 bases from J, the junction contained 5 bases not matched to a gene. CDR3 in amino acids: CASRMTGEGNTIYF. In nucleotides, the CDR3 is TGTGCCAGCAGGATGACAGGGGAAGGAAACACCATATATTTT. Full variable domain (missing parts from reference TRBV2 and TRBJ1-3): EPEVTQTPSHQVTQMGQEVILRCVPISNHLYFYWYRQILGQKVEFLVSFYNNEISEKSEIFDDQFSVERPDGSNFTLKIRSTKLEDSAMYFCASRMTGEGNTIYFGEGSWLTVV.

This sequence joins TRBV19 and TRBJ1-1, with D unclear. Germline CDR1 and CDR2: LNHDA and SQIVND (reference sequence). The CDR3 is 14 residues long. Trimming removed 7 bases at V and 1 base at J, with 13 bases between. The CDR3 loop reads CASTRYSGNTEAFF. For the CDR3, the DNA is TGTGCCAGTACGAGATATTCGGGGAACACTGAAGCTTTCTTT. Complete variable domain (other parts from reference TRBV19 and TRBJ1-1): DGGITQSPKYLFRKEGQNVTLSCEQNLNHDAMYWYRQDPGQGLRLIYYSQIVNDFQKGDIAEGYSVSREKKESFPLTVTSAQKNPTAFYLCASTRYSGNTEAFFGQGTRLTVV.

The V gene is TRBV18, the J gene TRBJ2-5; the match to TRBD1 covers 7 bases. V shed 2 bases and J 5 bases; nucleotides not matched to a gene: 5. Germline values: CDR1 KGHSH, CDR2 LQKENI. The CDR3 loop spans 14 amino acids. CDR3 sequence reads: CASSPNPQGETQYF. The CDR3 DNA sequence: TGTGCCAGCTCACCAAACCCACAGGGGGAGACCCAGTACTTC.

This sequence joins TRBV6-5 and TRBJ2-2; D remains unclear. V lost 0 bases and J 4 bases, leaving 12 bases between the germline ends. This CDR3 has 16 residues. Germline V gene sequence: CDR1 MNHEY, CDR2 SVGAGI. In nucleotides, the CDR3 is TGTGCCAGCAGTTACTCAAGAAATCGAGCCACCGGGGAGCTGTTTTTT. Protein: CASSYSRNRATGELFF.

In its sample, this clone was seen once. The chain couples TRBV19 to TRBJ1-4; no clear D. The CDR3 runs 13 residues. Germline CDR1 LNHDA, CDR2 SQIVND (reference sequence). Trimming pared 5 bases from V and 4 bases from J, leaving 8 bases between. DNA of the CDR3: TGTGCCAGTAGTCCACGGGGTAATGAAAAACTGTTTTTT. Translated, it gives CASSPRGNEKLFF.

The chain employs TRBV2 and TRBJ1-4, with D tentatively TRBD1 (6 bases). This CDR3 region has 15 residues. Trimming removed 6 bases from V and 5 bases from J, with 16 bases in between. CDR1 and CDR2 from the germline V gene are SNHLY and FYNNEI. The DNA for the CDR3 is TGTGCCAGCAGGGTAAACAGGGTGTGGAATGAAAAACTGTTTTTT. As protein: CASRVNRVWNEKLFF.

The chain's CDR3 is CASSESIGGVNTEAFF. The CDR3 nucleotides read TGTGCCAGCAGTGAAAGTATAGGGGGCGTGAACACTGAAGCTTTCTTT. The chain joins TRBV6-1 to TRBJ1-1; 7 bases are shared with TRBD1. The V gene end was trimmed by 2 bases and the J gene end by 0 bases; junction bases not matched to a gene: 6. Germline V gene sequence: CDR1 MNHNS, CDR2 SASEGT. The CDR3 runs 16 residues.